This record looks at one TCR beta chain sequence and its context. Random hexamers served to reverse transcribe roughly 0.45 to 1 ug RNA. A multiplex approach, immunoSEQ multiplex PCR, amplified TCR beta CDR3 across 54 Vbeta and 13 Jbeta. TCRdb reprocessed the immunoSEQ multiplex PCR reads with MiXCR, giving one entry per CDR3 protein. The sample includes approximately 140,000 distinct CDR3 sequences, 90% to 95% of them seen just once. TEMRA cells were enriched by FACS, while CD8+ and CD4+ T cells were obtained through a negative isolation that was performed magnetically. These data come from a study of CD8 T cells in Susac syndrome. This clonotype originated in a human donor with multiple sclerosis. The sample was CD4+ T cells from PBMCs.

The CDR3 loop is CASSSSDRETQYF. The CDR3 nucleotides read TGTGCCAGCAGTTCCTCGGACCGGGAGACCCAGTACTTC. This chain links TRBV28 with TRBJ2-5; D unclear. The ends were cut back, 4 bases at V and 5 bases at J, with 11 bases in the middle. Germline V gene lookup returns CDR1 MDHEN and CDR2 SYDVKM. The CDR3 has 13 amino acids.